This T cell receptor (beta chain) emerged from a study of glioma-infiltrating T cells after dendritic cell vaccination. For the study at large: Patients had newly diagnosed or recurrent glioblastoma and received dendritic cell vaccines. The study's findings and limits: Survival was not directly related to TCR clonality in these patients. Longer survival after dendritic cell vaccination followed higher pretreatment TIL content.

About this clone itself: Its cognate antigen is unknown.

Assay used: immunoSEQ multiplex PCR; TCRdb lists only in-frame clones, some missing. The sample contains roughly 100,000 clones, about four fifths of which appear only once. V was trimmed by 2 bases and J by 0 bases, leaving 7 bases between them. CDR1 SGHTA and CDR2 FQGNSA come from the germline V gene. The CDR3 sequence is 14 residues long. This receptor was obtained from a human donor with glioblastoma. The sample consisted of blood, taken before dendritic cell vaccination. The chain combines TRBV7-2 with TRBJ1-2; TRBD1 might be the D (5 bases). CDR3: CASSLRQTNYGYTF. CDR3 nucleotide sequence: TGTGCCAGCAGCTTACGACAGACTAACTATGGCTACACCTTC.